These 20 T cell receptor beta chains share one sample of origin, sequenced in a study of cytomegalovirus exposure and HLA in healthy donors. PCR was performed using 60 Vbeta and 13 Jbeta primers. The protocol was immunoSEQ multiplex PCR, while the TCRdb copy is restricted to in-frame clones and leaves out a portion. The repertoire has approximately 140,000 clones, about 80% of them found once; the top ten carry about 6.8%. Sequencing was done on a sample of PBMCs. Receptors originate from a middle-aged woman in good health and CMV-seropositive.

The gene calls are TRBV9 and TRBJ2-7; tentative D call: TRBD2 (5 bases). CDR1 is SGDLS and CDR2 is YYNGEE in the germline V gene. Trimming cost V 4 bases and J 0 bases, with 11 bases left between them. This CDR3 spans 14 amino acids. This CDR3 is CASSSTRSSYEQYF. CDR3 nucleotide sequence: TGTGCCAGCAGCTCAACTAGGAGCTCCTACGAGCAGTACTTC.

The chain has TRBV9 and TRBJ2-5; possibly TRBD2 for D (5 bases). Trimming removed 7 bases at V and 5 bases at J, with 24 bases between. The germline gives CDR1 SGDLS, CDR2 YYNGEE. The CDR3 runs 16 residues. CDR3 residues: CASGTSVGSMVETQYF. Written as DNA, the CDR3 is TGTGCCAGCGGAACGTCTGTAGGGAGTATGGTGGAGACCCAGTACTTC.

This chain joins TRBV29-1 and TRBJ1-1; no firm D call. The V and J ends lost 8 bases and 0 bases respectively, with 10 bases between them. This CDR3 has 12 residues. Looked up from germline, CDR1 is SQVTM and CDR2 is ANQGSEA. This chain's CDR3 is CSTGALNTEAFF. The CDR3, as DNA: TGCAGCACCGGTGCCCTGAACACTGAAGCTTTCTTT.

The CDR3 region is CASSPQGARYGYTF. CDR3 coding DNA: TGTGCCAGCAGCCCACAGGGGGCGCGCTATGGCTACACCTTC. The chain uses TRBV5-6 and TRBJ1-2, with 9 bases fitting TRBD1. The V gene end was trimmed by 4 bases and the J gene end by 4 bases; junction bases not matched to a gene: 5. The CDR3 spans 14 residues. Looked up from germline, CDR1 is SGHDT and CDR2 is YYEEEE.

The chain combines TRBV28 with TRBJ2-5; possible D gene TRBD1, 5 bases. Trimming pared 7 bases from V and 5 bases from J, leaving 17 bases between. Germline V gene lookup returns CDR1 MDHEN and CDR2 SYDVKM. This CDR3 is 14 amino acids long. The CDR3 DNA follows: TGTGCCAGCACCCCCGCAGGGTTAGGCGAGACCCAGTACTTC. Its protein is CASTPAGLGETQYF.

This chain connects TRBV7-9 to TRBJ2-7; a weak D match, TRBD2 (6 bases). V was clipped by 2 bases and J by 2 bases, with 10 bases between them. Germline V gene sequence: CDR1 SEHNR, CDR2 FQNEAQ (reference sequence). This CDR3 has 14 residues. The DNA of the CDR3 is TGTGCCAGCAGCTTACGGCGGGGCACCTACGAGCAGTACTTC. As protein: CASSLRRGTYEQYF.

DNA of the CDR3: TGCGCCAGCAGCCTCACAGCGGGAGGTATAGACGAGCAGTACTTC. It yields the protein CASSLTAGGIDEQYF. The chain has TRBV5-1 and TRBJ2-7; 9 nucleotides agree with TRBD2. The germline gives CDR1 SGHRS, CDR2 YFSETQ. After removal of 4 bases from V and 5 bases from J, the junction contained 10 bases not matched to a gene. The CDR3 is 15 residues long.

The table lists this clone with a few counts. This chain's CDR3 is CSGGGGGTGELFF. The CDR3 DNA sequence: TGCAGCGGGGGGGGCGGTGGGACCGGGGAGCTGTTTTTT. J is TRBJ2-2 and V is TRBV29-1; a possible D gene is TRBD2 (7 bases). V lost 7 bases and J lost 5, with 14 bases in between. This CDR3 comprises 13 residues. From germline, CDR1 is SQVTM and CDR2 ANQGSEA.

The rearrangement uses TRBV28 and TRBJ2-7, with D tentatively TRBD1 (6 bases). The germline gives CDR1 MDHEN, CDR2 SYDVKM. V was clipped by 3 bases and J by 7 bases, with 10 bases between them. This CDR3 is 12 amino acids long. The CDR3 nucleotides are TGTGCCAGCAGTTTGTGGACAGCTGAGCAGTACTTC. The encoded protein is CASSLWTAEQYF.

The chain combines TRBV7-9 with TRBJ2-5; D uncertain. The assigned J gene may be wrong: the sequence end matches TRBJ2-7 better. Germline values: CDR1 SEHNR, CDR2 FQNEAQ (reference sequence). The CDR3 length is 11 residues. CDR3 amino acids: CASSVSYEQYF. The CDR3, as DNA: TGTGCCAGCAGCGTGTCCTACGAGCAGTACTTC.

The chain carries TRBV18 and TRBJ2-2; D remains ambiguous. V was clipped by 3 bases and J by 4 bases, with 6 bases between them. Per the germline V gene, CDR1 is KGHSH and CDR2 is LQKENI. This CDR3 has 13 amino acids. As DNA, the CDR3 is TGTGCCAGCTCACCGGCAATCACCGGGGAGCTGTTTTTT. Translation: CASSPAITGELFF.

This clone was detected only a few times. A far larger clone is a single base away, which makes a read error likely. The CDR3 carries no conserved terminal phenylalanine or tryptophan, so it likely arises from a read error. The chain joins TRBV29-1 to TRBJ1-2, with 9 bases aligning to TRBD1. Germline values: CDR1 SQVTM, CDR2 ANQGSEA. This CDR3 spans 15 amino acids. Trimming removed 0 bases from V and 6 bases from J; junction bases left unmatched: 8. Here the CDR3 DNA reads TGCAGCGTTGAAGATGGAACAGGGGGCGATGATGGCTACACCTCC. Translation gives CSVEDGTGGDDGYTS.

The chain recombines TRBV7-8 with TRBJ2-4; the D gene is possibly TRBD1 (6 bases). CDR1 and CDR2 (germline): SGHVS, FQNEAQ. Trimming removed 1 base at V and 1 base at J, with 14 bases between. This CDR3 spans 17 amino acids. The CDR3 DNA is TGTGCCAGCAGCTTAGAGGCTCAGGGGCAGGCCAAAAACATTCAGTACTTC. Protein product: CASSLEAQGQAKNIQYF. Variable domain in full (rest from reference TRBV7-8 and TRBJ2-4): GAGVSQSPRYKVAKRGQDVALRCDPISGHVSLFWYQQALGQGPEFLTYFQNEAQLDKSGLPSDRFFAERPEGSVSTLKIQRTQQEDSAVYLCASSLEAQGQAKNIQYFGAGTRLSVL.

This clone occurred once. The chain is built from TRBV10-2 and TRBJ1-6; a weak D match, TRBD1 (6 bases). CDR3 length equals 15 residues. The germline V and J ends were trimmed by 2 bases and 7 bases, with 12 bases remaining between them. In germline, CDR1 is WSHSY, CDR2 SAAADI. As DNA, the CDR3 is TGCGCCAGCAGTGAGACGACAGGAGGAAATTCACCCCTCCACTTT. Translating it yields CASSETTGGNSPLHF.

The genes are TRBV28 and TRBJ2-2; TRBD2 matches at 8 bases. The ends lost 6 bases at V and 7 bases at J; junction bases unmatched: 4. This CDR3 has 13 amino acids. Germline V gives CDR1 MDHEN, CDR2 SYDVKM. The CDR3 spells CASSLAGGGELFF. CDR3 DNA: TGTGCCAGCAGCCTTGCGGGGGGCGGGGAGCTGTTTTTT.

The gene calls are TRBV27 and TRBJ2-2; possible D gene TRBD1, 7 bases. Looked up from germline, CDR1 is MNHEY and CDR2 is SMNVEV (reference sequence). V was cut by 5 bases and J by 2 bases, with 15 bases left in between. CDR3 length: 16 amino acids. The chain's CDR3 is CASSPWRDRNTGELFF. CDR3 DNA sequence: TGTGCCAGCAGTCCATGGAGGGACAGAAACACCGGGGAGCTGTTTTTT.

The chain uses TRBV19 and TRBJ1-5, with 9 nucleotides matching TRBD1. V was clipped by 5 bases and J by 4 bases; unmatched bases: 6. The CDR3 totals 15 residues. Germline CDR1 reads LNHDA; CDR2 reads SQIVND (reference sequence). CDR3 protein: CASSPEGQGNQPQHF. The CDR3 region has the DNA TGTGCCAGTAGTCCGGAGGGACAGGGTAATCAGCCCCAGCATTTT.

The chain employs TRBV27 and TRBJ1-5; possible D gene TRBD1, 6 bases. Trimming removed 3 bases at V and 5 bases at J, with 8 bases between. This CDR3 has 13 amino acids. Germline-derived CDR1 and CDR2 are MNHEY and SMNVEV (reference sequence). The CDR3 coding sequence is TGTGCCAGCAGTTTTCACAGGGATCAGCCCCAGCATTTT. Translating it yields CASSFHRDQPQHF.

A note on this clone: Within the sample, other DNA sequences also encode this same CDR3. Here the CDR3 reads CASSLDRGTQYF. The CDR3 nucleotides read TGTGCCAGCAGCTTGGATCGGGGGACCCAGTACTTC. This chain uses TRBV7-2 with TRBJ2-5; D might be TRBD2 (5 bases). Trimming pared 3 bases from V and 7 bases from J, leaving 9 bases between. This CDR3 contains 12 residues. In germline, CDR1 is SGHTA, CDR2 FQGNSA.

This clone was counted only a few times. J is TRBJ2-2 and V is TRBV5-6, with 12 bases matching TRBD2. Losses at the gene ends were 2 bases for V and 6 bases for J; bases not matched to a gene: 8. CDR1 SGHDT and CDR2 YYEEEE come from the germline V gene. This CDR3 spans 17 amino acids. CDR3 loop: CASSFRLAGAEAGELFF. As DNA, the CDR3 is TGTGCCAGCAGCTTCAGACTAGCGGGAGCAGAGGCCGGGGAGCTGTTTTTT. The variable domain in full, with the rest retrieved from reference TRBV5-6 and TRBJ2-2, is DAGVTQSPTHLIKTRGQQVTLRCSPKSGHDTVSWYQQALGQGPQFIFQYYEEEERQRGNFPDRFSGHQFPNYSSELNVNALLLGDSALYLCASSFRLAGAEAGELFFGEGSRLTVL.